Here is one T cell receptor (beta chain) with its context. What it binds is not known. TCRdb's copy holds only in-frame clones and misses some; the assay was immunoSEQ multiplex PCR. The data contain about 180,000 clones, about 90% of them singletons. This specimen belongs to a study of T cell responses to AZD1222 COVID-19 vaccine. Findings and caveats of the study: There were vaccine-associated CD4 TCRs across spike, dominant at 160-218 and 743-854. Spike-specific TCR breadth and depth went up after people got two AZD1222 doses. The donor cohort was predominantly white British with a female majority, and clonal diversity may have been underestimated.

This CDR3 spans 11 amino acids. V was pared by 2 bases and J by 11 bases, with 9 bases between. Looked up from germline, CDR1 is MNHEY and CDR2 is SVGEGT. The specimen comprised peripheral blood, sampled on day 0 of AZD1222 vaccination. The J gene is TRBJ1-1, the V gene TRBV6-2 or TRBV6-3; D gene unclear. The receptor was isolated from an adult in good health. The CDR3 DNA reads TGTGCCAGCAGTTACCTAGACTGGGCTTTCTTT. This encodes CASSYLDWAFF.